Following are 9 T cell receptor beta chains from one sample sequenced in a study of CD8 T cells in Susac syndrome. RNA was extracted with the RNeasy kit, and a quantity of about 0.5 to 1 ug was reverse transcribed using random hexamers. MiXCR, applied by TCRdb to the immunoSEQ multiplex PCR reads, yields one record per CDR3 protein. The sample has 150,000 to 200,000 distinct CDR3 sequences; roughly 95% are singletons. The material sequenced was CD4+ T cells from PBMCs. The receptor set was obtained from a human donor with multiple sclerosis.

The gene calls are TRBV24-1 and TRBJ1-2, with D perhaps matching TRBD1 (5 bases). The CDR3 spans 13 residues. V lost 1 base to trimming and J lost 9 bases, with 11 bases between them. Germline assignment: CDR1 KGHDR and CDR2 SFDVKD. The CDR3 here is CATSDFKGTSYTF. As DNA, the CDR3 is TGTGCCACCAGTGATTTTAAGGGGACGAGCTACACCTTC.

The chain recombines TRBV5-1 with TRBJ2-2, with D possibly being TRBD2 (6 bases). The CDR3 consists of 16 residues. Looked up from germline, CDR1 is SGHRS and CDR2 is YFSETQ. Trimming removed 0 bases from V and 5 bases from J, with 14 bases in between. As DNA, the CDR3 is TGCGCCAGCAGCTTGGGCGGGACTTCGGGGACCGGGGAGCTGTTTTTT. Its protein product is CASSLGGTSGTGELFF.

On this clonotype: At one end, the junction sequence differs from germline, possibly due to a read error. The genes are TRBV12-5 and TRBJ2-1; D could derive from TRBD1 or TRBD2 (6 bases each). Germline V gene lookup returns CDR1 LGHNT and CDR2 FRNRAP. This CDR3 has 14 amino acids. CDR3 amino acids: CTSGLGASEGEQFF. DNA for the CDR3: TGTACTAGTGGTTTGGGGGCTTCGGAGGGGGAGCAGTTCTTC. The variable domain in full, completed from reference TRBV12-5 and TRBJ2-1, reads DARVTQTPRHKVTEMGQEVTMRCQPILGHNTVFWYRQTMMQGLELLAYFRNRAPLDDSGMPKDRFSAEMPDATLATLKIQPSEPRDSAVYFCTSGLGASEGEQFFGPGTRLTVL.

This clonotype appeared a few times. V is TRBV30 and J is TRBJ1-3; D gene ambiguous. Looked up from germline, CDR1 is GTSNPN and CDR2 is SVGIG (reference sequence). The CDR3 is made up of 13 amino acids. Trimming removed 0 bases from V and 0 bases from J, with 3 bases in between. The CDR3, as DNA: TGTGCCTGGAGTGTTGGCTCTGGAAACACCATATATTTT. Translation: CAWSVGSGNTIYF. The variable domain in full, with the rest retrieved from reference TRBV30 and TRBJ1-3, is SQTIHQWPATLVQPVGSPLSLECTVEGTSNPNLYWYRQAAGRGLQLLFYSVGIGQISSEVPQNLSASRPQDRQFILSSKKLLLSDSGFYLCAWSVGSGNTIYFGEGSWLTVV.

The chain couples TRBV20-1 to TRBJ1-1, with a weak D call TRBD1 (6 bases). The germline V gene has CDR1 DFQATT and CDR2 SNEGSKA (reference sequence). With 8 bases removed from V and 6 bases from J, the gap between germline ends came to 16 bases. This CDR3 is 12 amino acids long. The DNA for the CDR3 is TGCAGTTACAGGGAGGGTTTGGCTGAAGCTTTCTTT. Protein product: CSYREGLAEAFF.

The chain combines TRBV28 with TRBJ2-2, with 8 bases aligning to TRBD2. The CDR3 length is 14 residues. Germline CDR1 and CDR2: MDHEN and SYDVKM. V dropped 6 bases and J dropped 7; count of bases not matched to a gene: 7. In nucleotides, the CDR3 is TGTGCCAGCAGCAGCGGGAGTCCCGTCGGGGAGCTGTTTTTT. Translating it yields CASSSGSPVGELFF. The full variable domain, completed using reference TRBV28 and TRBJ2-2, is DVKVTQSSRYLVKRTGEKVFLECVQDMDHENMFWYRQDPGLGLRLIYFSYDVKMKEKGDIPEGYSVSREKKERFSLILESASTNQTSMYLCASSSGSPVGELFFGEGSRLTVL.

This chain uses TRBV2 with TRBJ1-1, with D unclear. V was pared by 9 bases and J by 6 bases, with 14 bases between. CDR3 size: 12 residues. Germline V CDR1 and CDR2: SNHLY, FYNNEI. The CDR3 coding sequence is TGTGCCAGAACCCAGAGGAGATCTGAAGCTTTCTTT. Translated: CARTQRRSEAFF.

The sample holds one count of this clonotype. The chain combines TRBV6-2 or TRBV6-3 with TRBJ1-1, with D possibly being TRBD1 (5 bases). This CDR3 contains 13 residues. V was cut by 0 bases and J by 6 bases, with 8 bases left in between. Germline V gives CDR1 MNHEY, CDR2 SVGEGT. This CDR3 is CASSYSGTSEAFF. The CDR3 DNA sequence: TGTGCCAGCAGTTACTCGGGGACGTCTGAAGCTTTCTTT.

The chain joins TRBV4-1 to TRBJ2-7, with TRBD2 identical over 10 bases. CDR3 size: 16 residues. V trimming: 1 base; J trimming: 3 bases; junction bases outside the gene matches: 6. The germline V gene encodes CDR1 MGHRA and CDR2 YSYEKL. The CDR3 region is CASSQGLAGRYYEQYF. CDR3 DNA: TGCGCCAGCAGCCAAGGACTAGCGGGTCGATACTACGAGCAGTACTTC.